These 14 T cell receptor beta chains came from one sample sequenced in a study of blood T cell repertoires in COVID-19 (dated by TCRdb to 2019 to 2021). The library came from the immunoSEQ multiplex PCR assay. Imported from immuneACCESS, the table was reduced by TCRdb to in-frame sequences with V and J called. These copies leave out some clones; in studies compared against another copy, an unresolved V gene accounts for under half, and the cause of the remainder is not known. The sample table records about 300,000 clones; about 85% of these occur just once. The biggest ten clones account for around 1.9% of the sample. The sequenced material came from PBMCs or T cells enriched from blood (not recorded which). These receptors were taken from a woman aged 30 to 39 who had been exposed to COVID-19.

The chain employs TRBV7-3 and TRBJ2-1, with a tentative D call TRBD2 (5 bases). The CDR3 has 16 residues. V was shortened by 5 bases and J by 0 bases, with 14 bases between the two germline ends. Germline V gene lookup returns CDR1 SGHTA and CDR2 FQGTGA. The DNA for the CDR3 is TGTGCCAGCAGCCCTAACGGGGATAGCTCCTACAATGAGCAGTTCTTC. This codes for CASSPNGDSSYNEQFF.

Here the CDR3 DNA reads TGCGCCAGCAGCTTGAATATTGACATGGTACCCTACGAGCAGTACTTC. This gives the protein CASSLNIDMVPYEQYF. The chain uses TRBV5-1 and TRBJ2-7; D gene ambiguous. The CDR3 is 16 amino acids. CDR1 SGHRS and CDR2 YFSETQ come from the germline V gene. Between the trimmed V and J ends, which lost 1 base and 2 bases, there was a span of 16 bases.

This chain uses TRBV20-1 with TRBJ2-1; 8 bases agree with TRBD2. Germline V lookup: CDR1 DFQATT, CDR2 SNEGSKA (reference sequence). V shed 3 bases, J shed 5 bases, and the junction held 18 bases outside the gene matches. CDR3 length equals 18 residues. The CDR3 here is CSASPALRAGALNNEQFF. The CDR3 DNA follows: TGCAGTGCTAGTCCCGCCCTAAGAGCGGGAGCGCTAAACAATGAGCAGTTCTTC.

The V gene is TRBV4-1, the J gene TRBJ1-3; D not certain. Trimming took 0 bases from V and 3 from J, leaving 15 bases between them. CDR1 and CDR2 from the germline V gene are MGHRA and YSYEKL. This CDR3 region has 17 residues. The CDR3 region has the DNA TGCGCCAGCAGCCAAGACCTAGGTCGGGGAGGTGGAAACACCATATATTTT. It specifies CASSQDLGRGGGNTIYF.

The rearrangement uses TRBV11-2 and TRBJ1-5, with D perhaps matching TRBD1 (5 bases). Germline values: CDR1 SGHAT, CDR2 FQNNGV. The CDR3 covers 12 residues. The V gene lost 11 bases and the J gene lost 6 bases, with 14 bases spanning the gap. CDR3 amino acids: CASSGEGQPQHF. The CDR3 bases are TGTGCCTCGTCGGGGGAAGGTCAGCCCCAGCATTTT.

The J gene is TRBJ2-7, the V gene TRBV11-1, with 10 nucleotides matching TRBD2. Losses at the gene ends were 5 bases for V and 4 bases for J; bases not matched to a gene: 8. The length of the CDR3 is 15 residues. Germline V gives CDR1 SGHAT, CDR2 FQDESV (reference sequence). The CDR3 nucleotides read TGTGCCAGCAGCCCATCTAGCGGGAGAACGTACGAGCAGTACTTC. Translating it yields CASSPSSGRTYEQYF.

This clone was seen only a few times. Here the CDR3 reads CASSPVRNTEAFF. DNA of the CDR3: TGTGCCAGTAGTCCGGTAAGGAACACTGAAGCTTTCTTT. This chain connects TRBV19 to TRBJ1-1; no reliable D call. The CDR3 contains 13 residues. Germline CDR1 and CDR2: LNHDA and SQIVND (reference sequence). Trimming shortened V by 5 bases and J by 1 base, and 8 bases separated the two germline ends.

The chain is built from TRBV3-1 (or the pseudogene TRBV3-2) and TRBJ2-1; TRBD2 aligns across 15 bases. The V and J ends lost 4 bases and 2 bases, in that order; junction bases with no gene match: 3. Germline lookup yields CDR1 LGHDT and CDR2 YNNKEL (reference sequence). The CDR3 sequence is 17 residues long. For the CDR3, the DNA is TGTGCCAGCAGCCCGGGACTAGCGGGGGGAACCTACAATGAGCAGTTCTTC. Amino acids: CASSPGLAGGTYNEQFF.

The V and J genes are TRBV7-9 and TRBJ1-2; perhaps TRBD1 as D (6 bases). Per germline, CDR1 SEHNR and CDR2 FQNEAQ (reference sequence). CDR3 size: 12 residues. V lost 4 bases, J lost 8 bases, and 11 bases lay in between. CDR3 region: CASSWTVSGYTF. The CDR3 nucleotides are TGTGCCAGCAGCTGGACAGTGTCGGGCTACACCTTC. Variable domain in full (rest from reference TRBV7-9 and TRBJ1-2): DTGVSQNPRHKITKRGQNVTFRCDPISEHNRLYWYRQTLGQGPEFLTYFQNEAQLEKSRLLSDRFSAERPKGSFSTLEIQRTEQGDSAMYLCASSWTVSGYTFGSGTRLTVV.

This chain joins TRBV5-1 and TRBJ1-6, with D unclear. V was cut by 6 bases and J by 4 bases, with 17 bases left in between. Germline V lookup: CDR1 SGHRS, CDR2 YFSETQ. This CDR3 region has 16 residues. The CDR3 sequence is CASKDGRREYNSPLHF. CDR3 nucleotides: TGCGCCAGCAAGGACGGGAGGAGGGAGTATAATTCACCCCTCCACTTT.

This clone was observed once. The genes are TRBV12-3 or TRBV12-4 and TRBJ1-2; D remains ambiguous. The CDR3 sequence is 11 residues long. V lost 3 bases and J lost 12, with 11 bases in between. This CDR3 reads CASSLAGSHTF. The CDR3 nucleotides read TGTGCCAGCAGTTTGGCGGGAAGTCACACCTTC.

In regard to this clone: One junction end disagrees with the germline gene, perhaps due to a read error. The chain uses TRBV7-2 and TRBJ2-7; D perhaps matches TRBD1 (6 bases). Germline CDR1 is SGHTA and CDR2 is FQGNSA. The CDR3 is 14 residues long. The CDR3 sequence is CASSKGESYYEQYF. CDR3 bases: TGTGCCAGCAGCAAGGGGGAGTCTTACTACGAACAGTACTTC.

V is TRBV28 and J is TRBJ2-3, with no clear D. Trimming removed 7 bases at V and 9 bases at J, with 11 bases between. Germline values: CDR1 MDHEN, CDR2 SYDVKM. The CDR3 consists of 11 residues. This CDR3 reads CASKSDETQYF. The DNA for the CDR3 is TGTGCCAGCAAGTCCGATGAGACGCAGTATTTT.

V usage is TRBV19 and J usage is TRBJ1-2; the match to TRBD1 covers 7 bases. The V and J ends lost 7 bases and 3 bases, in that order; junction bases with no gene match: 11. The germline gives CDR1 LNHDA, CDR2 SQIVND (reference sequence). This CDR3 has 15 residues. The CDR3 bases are TGTGCCAGTACTAAACAGGGGAGGAATGACTATGGCTACACCTTC. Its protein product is CASTKQGRNDYGYTF.